This T cell receptor (beta chain) was captured in a study of blood T cells in healthy people across ages. Study-level findings and limits: Investigators viewed diversity estimates from one million T cells as underestimates, the study reported. Unsorted PBMC input precluded a conclusive naive versus antigen-experienced comparison.

Trimming took off 5 bases at V and 4 bases at J, with 18 bases between the two ends. The germline CDR1 and CDR2 sequences are SGHTA and FQGNSA. The CDR3 spans 16 residues. A sample-barcoded 5' primer and a J-beta primer mix were used in a second PCR of roughly 7 to 11 cycles. TCRdb re-called the 5' RACE reads through MiXCR, storing one row per CDR3 protein. The sample has roughly 1,500,000 distinct CDR3 sequences, around 42% seen once. For this clonotype: Antigen: not known.

V is TRBV7-2 and J is TRBJ2-1; D possibly corresponds to TRBD2 (7 bases). This receptor was identified in a woman aged 18-30 years in good health. The sequenced material came from blood. CDR3 region: CASSPGGLGMYNEQFF. Written as DNA, the CDR3 is TGTGCCAGCAGCCCGGGGGGCCTCGGCATGTACAATGAGCAGTTCTTC. The variable domain in full, completed from reference TRBV7-2 and TRBJ2-1, reads GAGVSQSPSNKVTEKGKDVELRCDPISGHTALYWYRQSLGQGLEFLIYFQGNSAPDKSGLPSDRFSAERTGGSVSTLTIQRTQQEDSAVYLCASSPGGLGMYNEQFFGPGTRLTVL.